This T cell receptor beta chain was captured in a study of CD8 T cells in cerebrospinal fluid in Alzheimer's disease. The overall study: CSF T cell clonal expansion was assessed by plate-based nested PCR and droplet-based sequencing. Study outcomes and limitations: Healthy subjects less often had a clone of at least 3% than Alzheimer's patients.

After re-calling the 10x single-cell sequencing reads, TCRdb lists one entry per CDR3 protein, DNA absent. This sample contains over a thousand distinct CDR3 sequences. No participant had an acute infectious disease, and all were physically fit. Germline V gene lookup returns CDR1 SEHNR and CDR2 FQNEAQ (reference sequence). The CDR3 consists of 13 residues. Concerning this clonotype itself: No antigen is known for it.

The sequence came from a human donor with Parkinson's disease. The chain links TRBV7-9 to TRBJ2-7. The sequenced sample consisted of cerebrospinal fluid. CDR3 loop: CASSATRRYEQYF.